A selection of T cell receptor beta chains follows, all from one sample in a study of molecular identifiers for immune sequencing clone quantification. One entry per CDR3 protein, called by TCRdb with MiXCR from the PCR reads. The sample has roughly 97,000 distinct CDR3 sequences; 20% to 30% are singletons. Sequenced input: naive CD8+ T cells from blood, with Jurkat cell RNA spiked in. The receptors shown here come from a human donor in good health. Some libraries in this study had Jurkat cell RNA spiked in. Both conserved end residues are part of each CDR3. The D gene is left open where the match is weak. Part of the rows lack a size; the others show once, few, many or a class for expanded clones.

V	D	J	size	CDR3	DNA
TRBV6-6	TRBD2	TRBJ2-1	many	CASSPGLAMYEQFF	TGTGCCAGCAGCCCGGGACTAGCTATGTATGAGCAGTTCTTC
TRBV5-1	-	TRBJ2-5	-	CASRTSQETQYF	TGCGCCAGCCGCACCTCCCAAGAGACCCAGTACTTC
TRBV19	-	TRBJ2-1	few	CASSIGGLSSYNEQFF	TGTGCCAGTAGTATAGGCGGATTGAGCTCCTACAATGAGCAGTTCTTC
TRBV7-2	-	TRBJ2-7	-	CASSPRTPSYSYEQYF	TGTGCCAGCAGCCCCCGGACTCCCTCCTACTCCTACGAGCAGTACTTC
TRBV29-1	-	TRBJ2-7	-	CSVVSVYEQYF	TGCAGCGTTGTAAGCGTCTACGAGCAGTACTTC
TRBV18	-	TRBJ2-4	few	CASSPEGSKNIQYF	TGTGCCAGCTCCCCGGAGGGCAGTAAAAACATTCAGTACTTC
TRBV29-1	TRBD2	TRBJ2-1	-	CSGQTSGGPTYNEQFF	TGCAGCGGACAGACTAGCGGGGGGCCAACCTACAATGAGCAGTTCTTC
TRBV5-6	-	TRBJ2-3	many	CASSLVPPDTDTQYF	TGTGCCAGCAGCTTGGTGCCGCCGGACACAGATACGCAGTATTTT
TRBV6-1	-	TRBJ2-7	-	CASSEAVSYAQYF	TGTGCCAGCAGTGAGGCGGTCTCCTACGCGCAGTACTTC
TRBV30	-	TRBJ2-2	few	CAWSVPMRQDTGELFF	TGTGCCTGGAGTGTACCCATGAGGCAAGACACCGGGGAGCTGTTTTTT
TRBV14	TRBD1	TRBJ2-7	few	CASSGGDRSLTYEQYF	TGTGCCAGCAGCGGAGGGGACAGGTCTCTTACTTACGAGCAGTACTTC
TRBV7-2	-	TRBJ2-5	-	CASSSSAGNQETQYF	TGTGCCAGCAGCTCCTCTGCCGGGAACCAAGAGACCCAGTACTTC
TRBV29-1	-	TRBJ2-3	many	CSVGILGLGPYTDTQYF	TGCAGCGTTGGGATTTTAGGGCTAGGCCCCTACACAGATACGCAGTATTTT
TRBV4-3	-	TRBJ2-7	many	CASSQDQAVSYEQYF	TGCGCCAGCAGCCAAGATCAGGCTGTTTCCTACGAGCAGTACTTC
TRBV5-1	-	TRBJ2-2	many	CASSPRLEGTTGELFF	TGCGCCAGCAGCCCGCGACTAGAGGGCACAACCGGGGAGCTGTTTTTT